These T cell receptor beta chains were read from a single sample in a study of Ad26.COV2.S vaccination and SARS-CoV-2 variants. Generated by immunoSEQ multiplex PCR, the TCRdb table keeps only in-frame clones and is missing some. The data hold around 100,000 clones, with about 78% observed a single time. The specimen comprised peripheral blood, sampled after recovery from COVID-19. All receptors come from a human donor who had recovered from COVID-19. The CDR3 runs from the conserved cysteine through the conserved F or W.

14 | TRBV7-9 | CASSLDRSGNTIYF
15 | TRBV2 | CASSELGTGSEKLFF
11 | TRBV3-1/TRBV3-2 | CASRTNNEQFF
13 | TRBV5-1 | CASSREANYGYTF
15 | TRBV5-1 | CASRAEGLGVETQYF
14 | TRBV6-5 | CASRSDRSHSPLHF
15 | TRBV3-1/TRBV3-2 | CASSQGSTGGTEAFF
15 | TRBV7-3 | CASRLPAERGSPLHF
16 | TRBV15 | CATSRVRSLLNTEAFF
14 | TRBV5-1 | CASSPPSGNTEAFF
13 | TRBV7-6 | CASSTALGQPQHF